Listed below are T cell receptor beta chains from one sample, sequenced in a study of blood T cells in healthy people across ages. From the 5' RACE reads, TCRdb called clonotypes with MiXCR, one entry per CDR3 protein. Among around 2 million distinct CDR3 sequences listed, more than 35% were seen once. The sample taken for sequencing was blood. Source of these receptors: a human donor in good health. CDR3s include the opening cysteine and the closing phenylalanine or tryptophan. D genes are given only for firm matches. The size field is filled for only some rows; it gives once, few, many or a size class.

clone_size	d_call	v_call	j_call	cdr3_length	cdr3_nt	cdr3_aa
few	-	TRBV6-5	TRBJ2-5	22	TGTGCCAGCAGTTACCTGATGGCCGTAAACTATCTTGGTGGGGGGAGGAGAGAGACCCAGTACTTC	CASSYLMAVNYLGGGRRETQYF
-	TRBD2	TRBV20-1	TRBJ2-2	13	TGCAGTGCTACCAGCGGGGATACCGGGGAGCTGTTTTTT	CSATSGDTGELFF
-	-	TRBV7-6	TRBJ1-6	14	TGTGCCAGCAGCTTAGCTCGCTTGAGGGCACCCCTCCACTTT	CASSLARLRAPLHF
few	-	TRBV4-3	TRBJ1-1	13	TGCGCCAGCAGCCTTAACGTGAACACTGAAGCTTTCTTT	CASSLNVNTEAFF
few	-	TRBV6-5	TRBJ1-2	14	TGTGCCAGCAGTTACCGGGGGGCGCACTATGGCTACACCTTC	CASSYRGAHYGYTF
-	-	TRBV29-1	TRBJ2-3	15	TGCAGCGTCGGTGATACAGGTCCCAGGGCAGATACGCAGTATTTT	CSVGDTGPRADTQYF
-	-	TRBV28	TRBJ1-2	14	TGTGCCAGCAGTTTACACAGTAGTAACTATGGCTACACCTTC	CASSLHSSNYGYTF
-	TRBD1	TRBV7-2	TRBJ2-7	14	TGTGCCAGCGGCTCAAGGGGACAGGGGAATGAGCAGTACTTC	CASGSRGQGNEQYF
few	-	TRBV4-3	TRBJ2-1	15	TGCGCCAGCAGCCAAGTCAGACAGACCAACAATGAGCAGTTCTTC	CASSQVRQTNNEQFF
few	-	TRBV15	TRBJ1-5	13	TGTGCCACCAGCAGAGATAGCGTTCAGCCCCAGCATTTT	CATSRDSVQPQHF
-	-	TRBV12-3/TRBV12-4	TRBJ1-6	16	TGTGCCAGCACCGAACGAGGGGGCTCCTATAATTCACCCCTCCACTTT	CASTERGGSYNSPLHF
-	TRBD1	TRBV28	TRBJ2-1	15	TGTGCCAGCAGTTTATTATCGGTAGGGGGCCATGAGCAGTTCTTC	CASSLLSVGGHEQFF
-	-	TRBV13	TRBJ1-1	13	TGTGCCAGCACCTCCGTCCGGGACGCTGATGCTTTCTTT	CASTSVRDADAFF
-	TRBD2	TRBV15	TRBJ2-1	18	TGTGCCACCAGCGTCCCTAGCGGGGGGGCCAACTCCTACAATGAGCAGTTCTTC	CATSVPSGGANSYNEQFF